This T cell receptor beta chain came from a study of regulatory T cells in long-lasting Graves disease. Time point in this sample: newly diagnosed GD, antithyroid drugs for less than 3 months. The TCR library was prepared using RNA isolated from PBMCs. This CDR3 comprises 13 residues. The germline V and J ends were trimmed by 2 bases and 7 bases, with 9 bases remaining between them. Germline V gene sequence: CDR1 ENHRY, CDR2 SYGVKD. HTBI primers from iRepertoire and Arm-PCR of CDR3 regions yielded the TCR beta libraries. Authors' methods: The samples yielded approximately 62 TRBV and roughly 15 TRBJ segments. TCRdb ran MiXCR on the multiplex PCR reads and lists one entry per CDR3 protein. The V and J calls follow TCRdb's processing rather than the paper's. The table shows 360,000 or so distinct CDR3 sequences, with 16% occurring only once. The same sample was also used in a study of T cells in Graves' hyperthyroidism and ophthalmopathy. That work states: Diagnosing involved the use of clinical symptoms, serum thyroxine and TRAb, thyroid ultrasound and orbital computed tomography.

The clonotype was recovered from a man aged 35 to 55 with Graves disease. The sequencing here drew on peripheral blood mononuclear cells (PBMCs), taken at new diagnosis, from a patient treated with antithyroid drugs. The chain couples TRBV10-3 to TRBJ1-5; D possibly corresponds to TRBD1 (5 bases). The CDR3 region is CAISEPGGQPQHF. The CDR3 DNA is TGTGCCATCAGTGAGCCGGGGGGGCAGCCCCAGCATTTT.